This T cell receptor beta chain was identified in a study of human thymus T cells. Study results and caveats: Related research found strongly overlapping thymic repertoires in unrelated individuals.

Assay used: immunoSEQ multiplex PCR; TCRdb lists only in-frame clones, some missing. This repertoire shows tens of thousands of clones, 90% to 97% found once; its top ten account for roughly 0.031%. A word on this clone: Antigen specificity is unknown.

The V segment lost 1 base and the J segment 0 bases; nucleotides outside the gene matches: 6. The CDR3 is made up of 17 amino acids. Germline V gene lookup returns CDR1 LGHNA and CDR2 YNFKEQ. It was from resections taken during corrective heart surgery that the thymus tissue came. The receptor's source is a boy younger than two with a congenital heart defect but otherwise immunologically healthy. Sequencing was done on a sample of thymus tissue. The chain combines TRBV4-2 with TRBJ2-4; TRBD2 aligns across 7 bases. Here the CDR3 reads CASSQVWDYPAKNIQYF. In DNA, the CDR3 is TGTGCCAGCAGCCAAGTCTGGGACTACCCAGCCAAAAACATTCAGTACTTC.